Listed below are T cell receptor beta chains from one sample, sequenced in a study of beta chain features in type 1 diabetes. Clones were sequenced by immunoSEQ multiplex PCR, and TCRdb holds only the in-frame ones, with some missing. Here the sample spans about 640,000 clones, 9.5% to 15% being singletons. Sequenced sample: naive CD4+ T cells from blood. These receptors were obtained from a man between 25 and 39 years old with type 1 diabetes. Each CDR3 is given with its conserved first and last residue. A D gene is named only where the DNA matches it firmly. Not all rows give a size; the values are once, few, many and, for expanded clones, a class.

d_call | j_call | v_call | clone_size | cdr3_nt | cdr3_aa
- | TRBJ2-1 | TRBV28 | - | TGTGCCAGCAGTGCTCCCCGGGGGTACAATGAGCAGTTCTTC | CASSAPRGYNEQFF
TRBD2 | TRBJ2-4 | TRBV5-1 | - | TGCGCCAGCAGCTTGGAGCGGGACAAAAACATTCAGTACTTC | CASSLERDKNIQYF
TRBD1 | TRBJ1-4 | TRBV11-3 | - | TGTGCCAGCAGCTCCCGGGACAGGGGAATCGGCGAAAAACTGTTTTTT | CASSSRDRGIGEKLFF
- | TRBJ1-4 | TRBV5-6 | few | TGTGCCAGCGGTAGCCAGGGCAGGGAAAAACTGTTTTTT | CASGSQGREKLFF
- | TRBJ2-5 | TRBV7-9 | - | TGTGCCAGCAGTCCGTCGGGGGGCGTGGAGACCCAGTACTTC | CASSPSGGVETQYF
TRBD1 | TRBJ2-1 | TRBV9 | - | TGTGCCAGCAGCCCCAGGGGGCAGGATCGTAATGAGCAGTTCTTC | CASSPRGQDRNEQFF
- | TRBJ2-7 | TRBV2 | - | TGTGCCAGCAGTCCCCGGACCCGAGACGAGCAGTACTTC | CASSPRTRDEQYF
TRBD2 | TRBJ2-3 | TRBV9 | few | TGTGCCAGCGGACCACGGGGTAGCGGGGGGGCCTGGGGCACAGATACGCAGTATTTT | CASGPRGSGGAWGTDTQYF
TRBD1 | TRBJ2-5 | TRBV27 | - | TGTGCCAGCAGCTACGGAAATGGACAGGGGAAGACCCAGTACTTC | CASSYGNGQGKTQYF
- | TRBJ2-2 | TRBV11-2 | - | TGTGCCAGCAGCCCCGGGTGGCGGGACGCGAACACCGGGGAGCTGTTTTTT | CASSPGWRDANTGELFF
- | TRBJ1-2 | TRBV9 | few | TGTGCCAGCAGCGTAGATGGCAGGTCGGACTATGGCTACACCTTC | CASSVDGRSDYGYTF
- | TRBJ2-1 | TRBV5-1 | - | TGCGCCAGCAGCTCGGGCCAGACTGGTGAGCAGTTCTTC | CASSSGQTGEQFF
- | TRBJ1-2 | TRBV27 | few | TGTGCCAGCAGTACAGGGAGTCGAGTCGGTGGCTACACCTTC | CASSTGSRVGGYTF
- | TRBJ1-1 | TRBV7-9 | few | TGTGCCAGCAGCTTACACGACAGGCCAAACACTGAAGCTTTCTTT | CASSLHDRPNTEAFF
TRBD1 | TRBJ1-2 | TRBV27 | - | TGTGCCAGCAGGCCCCTGGGACAGGACTATGGCTACACCTTC | CASRPLGQDYGYTF
TRBD1 | TRBJ1-2 | TRBV5-1 | - | TGCGCCAGCAGCTTAATACAGGGGGACTATGGCTACACCTTC | CASSLIQGDYGYTF
TRBD2 | TRBJ2-2 | TRBV4-2 | few | TGTGCCAGCAGCCAAGAAACTAGCGGGAACACCGGGGAGCTGTTTTTT | CASSQETSGNTGELFF
TRBD2 | TRBJ2-3 | TRBV7-2 | - | TGTGCCAGCAGCTGGGGACTAGCGGGAGGGGCAGATACGCAGTATTTT | CASSWGLAGGADTQYF
- | TRBJ1-2 | TRBV9 | - | TGTGCCAGCAGTGAAACAGGAGACTATGGCTACACCTTC | CASSETGDYGYTF
- | TRBJ1-1 | TRBV27 | few | TGTGCCAGCAGTTACCGCATGGGGGTCACTGAAGCTTTCTTT | CASSYRMGVTEAFF
- | TRBJ1-1 | TRBV2 | few | TGTGCCACCAGGTTTGAGACCGCTGAAGCTTTCTTT | CATRFETAEAFF
TRBD1 | TRBJ2-4 | TRBV2 | - | TGTGCCAGCAGTGAAGACGGCAGGGGGCACAGTGACATTCAGTACTTC | CASSEDGRGHSDIQYF
- | TRBJ1-2 | TRBV14 | - | TGTGCCAGCAGCCAATCAACGGGGCACTATGGCTACACCTTC | CASSQSTGHYGYTF
TRBD1 | TRBJ2-5 | TRBV18 | - | TGTGCCAGCTCACCGGACAGGGCCCAAGAGACCCAGTACTTC | CASSPDRAQETQYF
- | TRBJ2-1 | TRBV27 | few | TGTGCCAGCAGCTCCCTTGGGGGGGGCCCCCTCAATGAGCAGTTCTTC | CASSSLGGGPLNEQFF
- | TRBJ2-5 | TRBV6-5 | few | TGTGCCAGCAGTTACAGGGGATCCCAAGAGACCCAGTACTTC | CASSYRGSQETQYF
- | TRBJ1-2 | TRBV9 | - | TGTGCCAGCAGCGCCGGTCACTATGGCTACACCTTC | CASSAGHYGYTF
TRBD1 | TRBJ2-6 | TRBV7-2 | - | TGTGCCAGCAGCTTTGGACAGGCACCCGGGGCCAACGTCCTGACTTTC | CASSFGQAPGANVLTF
TRBD1 | TRBJ2-5 | TRBV10-3 | - | TGTGCCATCAGTGAACGGGTCGACAGGGGCGAGACCCAGTACTTC | CAISERVDRGETQYF
TRBD1 | TRBJ2-1 | TRBV7-2 | few | TGTGCCAGCAGCTTCGACAGGGGTACCTACAATGAGCAGTTCTTC | CASSFDRGTYNEQFF
- | TRBJ1-5 | TRBV13 | - | TGTGCCAGCAGCCCCGGGCCCTCCCTGGGGCCCCAGCATTTT | CASSPGPSLGPQHF
- | TRBJ1-4 | TRBV7-9 | few | TGTGCCAGCAGCCACACTCCGGTTGCAACTAATGAAAAACTGTTTTTT | CASSHTPVATNEKLFF
- | TRBJ1-4 | TRBV14 | few | TGTGCCAGCAGCTACAAGAACTTTAATGAAAAACTGTTTTTT | CASSYKNFNEKLFF
TRBD1 | TRBJ1-2 | TRBV4-3 | few | TGCGCCAGCAGCCAGGGACAGGGGGATAACTATGGCTACACCTTC | CASSQGQGDNYGYTF
- | TRBJ2-5 | TRBV28 | - | TGTGCCAGCAATTCGGTTGGTCGACTAGATATAAGAGAGACCCAGTACTTC | CASNSVGRLDIRETQYF
- | TRBJ2-7 | TRBV7-2 | many | TGTGCCAGCAGCCCCAGCTCCTACGAGCAGTACTTC | CASSPSSYEQYF
- | TRBJ2-1 | TRBV20-1 | - | TGCAGTGCTAGGGGCTACAATGAGCAGTTCTTC | CSARGYNEQFF
- | TRBJ2-2 | TRBV9 | few | TGTGCCAGCAGCCTAGCCGGGACAATGGCGAACACCGGGGAGCTGTTTTTT | CASSLAGTMANTGELFF
TRBD1 | TRBJ1-1 | TRBV18 | once | TGTGCCAGCTCACCGAACGAGGGACAGGGAGGCACTGAAGCTTTCTTT | CASSPNEGQGGTEAFF
- | TRBJ2-7 | TRBV18 | - | TGTGCCAGCTCACCACCGGGCATCCCCTACGAGCAGTACTTC | CASSPPGIPYEQYF
TRBD1 | TRBJ1-1 | TRBV5-1 | few | TGCGCCAGCAGCTCGAGGACAGGGTCGGGCACTGAAGCTTTCTTT | CASSSRTGSGTEAFF
- | TRBJ1-6 | TRBV2 | few | TGTGCCAGCAGTGAGCGCTCGGGCAATTCACCCCTCCACTTT | CASSERSGNSPLHF
- | TRBJ2-3 | TRBV12-5 | few | TGTGCTAGTGGTTCCAGCCTTGGGAGAGATACGCAGTATTTT | CASGSSLGRDTQYF
TRBD2 | TRBJ2-3 | TRBV7-3 | - | TGTGCCAGCAGCCTGTCTAGCGGGAGAACAGATACGCAGTATTTT | CASSLSSGRTDTQYF
- | TRBJ1-4 | TRBV30 | - | TGTGCCTGGAGTTTTGAGGGTGAAAAACTGTTTTTT | CAWSFEGEKLFF
- | TRBJ1-1 | TRBV29-1 | few | TGCAGCGTTGAAAGGTACACTGAAGCTTTCTTT | CSVERYTEAFF
- | TRBJ2-2 | TRBV28 | - | TGTGCCAGCCAAGGGGCAGGGGTGAACACCGGGGAGCTGTTTTTT | CASQGAGVNTGELFF
- | TRBJ2-3 | TRBV4-3 | - | TGCGCCAGCAGCCAAGATTCTCGAACAGATACGCAGTATTTT | CASSQDSRTDTQYF
TRBD2 | TRBJ2-5 | TRBV20-1 | - | TGCAGTGCTAGTGGGGGGGCCCAGTACTTC | CSASGGAQYF
TRBD1 | TRBJ1-6 | TRBV7-9 | - | TGTGCCAGCAGCTCCGGACAGGGGAATTCACCCCTCCACTTT | CASSSGQGNSPLHF
- | TRBJ2-7 | TRBV11-3 | - | TGTGCCAGCAGCTTAGGACATACTACCTACGAGCAGTACTTC | CASSLGHTTYEQYF
- | TRBJ1-2 | TRBV27 | few | TGTGCCAGCAGTTTTGGCCCTAACTATGGCTACACCTTC | CASSFGPNYGYTF
- | TRBJ2-5 | TRBV28 | - | TGTGCCAGCAGTAGAGAAGAGACCCAGTACTTC | CASSREETQYF
- | TRBJ1-2 | TRBV7-9 | - | TGTGCCAGCAGCTTCGGCGGGATCAACTATGGCTACACCTTC | CASSFGGINYGYTF
- | TRBJ1-5 | TRBV7-2 | - | TGTGCCAGCAGCCCCATGCGGGGAGAACAGCCCCAGCATTTT | CASSPMRGEQPQHF
- | TRBJ1-1 | TRBV9 | few | TGTGCCAGCAGCTCCCCCGGGGCGGACCTACTGAACACTGAAGCTTTCTTT | CASSSPGADLLNTEAFF
TRBD2 | TRBJ2-3 | TRBV11-3 | - | TGTGCCAGCAGCTCGCCTAGCGGGGGAGAGGATACGCAGTATTTT | CASSSPSGGEDTQYF
- | TRBJ2-1 | TRBV7-2 | - | TGTGCCAGCAGCAACGGACAGAACAATGAGCAGTTCTTC | CASSNGQNNEQFF
- | TRBJ1-5 | TRBV7-2 | few | TGTGCCAGCAGCCCCAGGTTGGATCAGCCCCAGCATTTT | CASSPRLDQPQHF